This entry describes one T cell receptor (beta chain). Its cognate antigen is unknown. Both 60 Vbeta primers and 13 Jbeta primers went into the PCR. Profiling relied on immunoSEQ multiplex PCR, and the TCRdb table lists in-frame clones only, not all of them. Among 110,000 to 150,000 clones listed, about four fifths were seen once. This sample was included in a study of cytomegalovirus exposure and HLA in healthy donors. This CDR3 contains 14 residues. V shed 1 base and J 5 bases; nucleotides not matched to a gene: 1. Germline loops: CDR1 SGHTA, CDR2 FQGNSA. Notes on the study in general: Reported performance of the classifier showed diagnosis of cytomegalovirus status with high specificity and sensitivity.

The sequenced material came from PBMCs. This sequence joins TRBV7-2 and TRBJ2-2, with TRBD2 matching over 7 bases. The sequence was obtained from a female donor in good health and CMV-seronegative. The CDR3 bases are TGTGCCAGCAGCTTAGAGGGAGGGACCGGGGAGCTGTTTTTT. This sequence encodes CASSLEGGTGELFF.